This T cell receptor beta chain was profiled in a study of CD8 T cells in ankylosing spondylitis. TCRdb called the 5' RACE reads again in MiXCR, with one record for every CDR3 protein. This table holds some 38,000 distinct CDR3 sequences, 9% to 12% found once. Findings and limits, study-wide: Some of the motif variants had earlier been found in reactive arthritis patients' fluid and blood.

This clonotype has at least ten counts. The antigen is undetermined. There are 12 residues in the CDR3. V dropped 9 bases and J dropped 5 bases, with 11 bases sitting between them. Germline CDR1 reads ENHRY; CDR2 reads SYGVKD. This receptor was identified in a male donor with ankylosing spondylitis or in good health (not recorded which). Material for sequencing was blood, either unsorted or a sorted T cell fraction (not recorded which). The chain couples TRBV10-3 to TRBJ1-5; D unresolved. The DNA for the CDR3 is TGTGCCATTCGGGCCCACCATCAGCCCCAGCATTTT. Translated, it gives CAIRAHHQPQHF.